This T cell receptor beta chain was retrieved from a study of cytomegalovirus exposure and HLA in healthy donors. Comment on this clone: Its antigen is unidentified.

PCR involved 60 Vbeta and 13 Jbeta primers. The assay was immunoSEQ multiplex PCR, and TCRdb's table has in-frame clones only and misses some. Among approximately 100,000 clones, 65% to 80% were seen once, and the ten largest hold about 8%. Study-wide findings and caveats: By HLA locus, TCR association rates varied in a later analysis, with DRB1 showing the most and HLA-C the fewest. HLA allele associations emerged for some 16,000 TCR beta sequences in a later analysis, at 0.05 false discovery rate.

V lost 1 base and J lost 0; bases outside the gene matches: 8. This CDR3 has 17 residues. Germline CDR1 reads SGHAT; CDR2 reads FQNNGV. Sequencing input: PBMCs. The receptor's source is a human donor in good health. This sequence joins TRBV11-2 and TRBJ2-5, with 7 bases matching TRBD2. The CDR3 DNA reads TGTGCCAGCAGCTTAGTACGAGCGGGGCTGTACCAAGAGACCCAGTACTTC. Translation: CASSLVRAGLYQETQYF.